The next 30 T cell receptor beta chains were all read from a single sample in a study of shared clonotypes between healthy human individuals. Sequencing was performed with immunoSEQ multiplex PCR; in TCRdb, only in-frame clones are kept and a portion is missing. The sample yields a few hundred thousand clones, about 80% seen once. The source material was PBMCs. These TCRs come from a woman aged 40 to 49 in good health. Some clones in this sample may be carry-over from other donors' samples.

The chain employs TRBV5-1 and TRBJ2-1; D is ambiguous. The CDR3 runs to 13 residues. Trimming cost V 5 bases and J 3 bases, with 9 bases left between them. CDR1 SGHRS and CDR2 YFSETQ come from the germline V gene. The CDR3 DNA reads TGCGCCAGCAGAGTAGCTAGCTACAATGAGCAGTTCTTC. Translating gives CASRVASYNEQFF.

The J gene is TRBJ1-2, the V gene TRBV5-4; no firm D call. Germline CDR1 and CDR2: SGHNT and YYREEE (reference sequence). This CDR3 region has 12 residues. V lost 3 bases, J lost 7 bases, and 10 bases lay in between. The CDR3 DNA is TGTGCCAGCAGCTGGACGGGTGGTGGCTACACCTTC. This sequence encodes CASSWTGGGYTF.

The CDR3 region is CASSLLGGRATNEKLFF. CDR3 DNA sequence: TGTGCCAGCAGCTTACTCGGGGGGCGCGCAACTAATGAAAAACTGTTTTTT. V and J are TRBV11-2 and TRBJ1-4; a weak D match, TRBD1 (6 bases). The germline gives CDR1 SGHAT, CDR2 FQNNGV. This CDR3 region has 17 residues. Trimming stripped 2 bases from V and 0 bases from J, with 13 bases between.

This chain joins TRBV4-2 and TRBJ2-7; 11 bases agree with TRBD2. Trimming cost V 1 base and J 4 bases; bases outside gene matches: 3. CDR3 length: 15 amino acids. Germline-derived CDR1 and CDR2 are LGHNA and YNFKEQ. This CDR3 reads CASSQAASGRYEQYF. The CDR3 DNA reads TGTGCCAGCAGCCAAGCGGCTAGCGGGAGGTACGAGCAGTACTTC.

V and J are TRBV28 and TRBJ2-7, with D perhaps being TRBD1 or TRBD2 (5 bases each). V was pared by 5 bases and J by 5 bases, with 16 bases between. The CDR3 sequence is 14 residues long. Germline lookup yields CDR1 MDHEN and CDR2 SYDVKM. CDR3 loop: CASSRFQGVHEQYF. CDR3 in DNA: TGTGCCAGCAGTAGGTTTCAGGGAGTCCACGAGCAGTACTTC.

The chain combines TRBV6-1 with TRBJ1-4; D is perhaps TRBD1 (5 bases). Trimming shortened V by 8 bases and J by 7 bases, and 14 bases separated the two germline ends. CDR1 and CDR2 (germline): MNHNS, SASEGT. There are 13 residues in the CDR3. The DNA for the CDR3 is TGTGCCAGCTGTTCGACAGTGGGTGAAAAACTGTTTTTT. Translated: CASCSTVGEKLFF.

This chain joins TRBV6-1 and TRBJ2-3; TRBD2 matches at 9 bases. Germline CDR1 reads MNHNS; CDR2 reads SASEGT. This CDR3 contains 16 residues. V lost 4 bases and J lost 5; bases outside the gene matches: 10. CDR3 region: CASSAAGGRDRDTQYF. The CDR3 DNA sequence: TGTGCCAGCAGTGCAGCAGGCGGGAGGGATAGAGATACGCAGTATTTT.

This sequence joins TRBV28 and TRBJ2-7; possibly TRBD1 for D (5 bases). The CDR3 has 14 residues. Germline V gene lookup returns CDR1 MDHEN and CDR2 SYDVKM. Deletions cut 6 bases from V and 2 bases from J, with 14 bases between. The CDR3 sequence is CASRGAGNAYEQYF. DNA for the CDR3: TGTGCCAGCAGAGGCGCAGGGAACGCCTACGAGCAGTACTTC.

V and J are TRBV5-8 and TRBJ2-7, with a tentative D call TRBD1 (6 bases). Germline assignment: CDR1 SGHTS and CDR2 YDEGEE. V lost 6 bases to trimming and J lost 3 bases, with 16 bases between them. The CDR3 contains 14 residues. The CDR3 DNA sequence: TGTGCCAGCACCATCCCAGGGGCCAGCTACGAGCAGTACTTC. Amino acids: CASTIPGASYEQYF.

Of note for this clone: This specimen includes other DNA sequences encoding the same CDR3. The chain recombines TRBV9 with TRBJ2-5; D perhaps matches TRBD1 (5 bases). V lost 0 bases to trimming and J lost 5 bases, with 8 bases between them. The CDR3 covers 13 residues. Germline CDR1 SGDLS, CDR2 YYNGEE. CDR3 region: CASSVGAGETQYF. The CDR3 nucleotides are TGTGCCAGCAGCGTAGGGGCAGGGGAGACCCAGTACTTC.

The rearrangement joins TRBV5-1 to TRBJ2-3, with 9 bases matching TRBD1. V lost 3 bases and J lost 4; bases outside the gene matches: 3. Germline V lookup: CDR1 SGHRS, CDR2 YFSETQ. The CDR3 contains 14 residues. This CDR3 reads CASSWGQGSDTQYF. The CDR3, as DNA: TGCGCCAGCAGCTGGGGACAGGGTTCAGATACGCAGTATTTT.

The chain combines TRBV7-9 with TRBJ1-4, with D perhaps TRBD1 (5 bases). Germline values: CDR1 SEHNR, CDR2 FQNEAQ (reference sequence). The V end was cut by 0 bases, the J end by 3 bases, with 14 bases between. CDR3 length: 17 amino acids. CDR3 residues: CASSLARGSGANEKLFF. The CDR3 region has the DNA TGTGCCAGCAGCTTAGCGCGGGGATCGGGGGCTAATGAAAAACTGTTTTTT. The variable domain in full, with the rest retrieved from reference TRBV7-9 and TRBJ1-4, is DTGVSQNPRHKITKRGQNVTFRCDPISEHNRLYWYRQTLGQGPEFLTYFQNEAQLEKSRLLSDRFSAERPKGSFSTLEIQRTEQGDSAMYLCASSLARGSGANEKLFFGSGTQLSVL.

The rearrangement joins TRBV19 to TRBJ2-7, with 11 bases that match TRBD2. The CDR3 consists of 16 residues. The germline CDR1 and CDR2 sequences are LNHDA and SQIVND (reference sequence). Trimming cost V 5 bases and J 2 bases; bases outside gene matches: 8. The CDR3 protein is CASSPPTSGNTYEQYF. CDR3 nucleotide sequence: TGTGCCAGTAGTCCACCGACTAGCGGGAATACCTACGAGCAGTACTTC. The whole variable domain, filled in from reference TRBV19 and TRBJ2-7, reads DGGITQSPKYLFRKEGQNVTLSCEQNLNHDAMYWYRQDPGQGLRLIYYSQIVNDFQKGDIAEGYSVSREKKESFPLTVTSAQKNPTAFYLCASSPPTSGNTYEQYFGPGTRLTVT.

The chain carries TRBV7-2 and TRBJ2-7, with D possibly being TRBD1 (5 bases). The CDR3 totals 15 residues. V gave up 5 bases and J gave up 0 bases, with 14 bases separating them. CDR1 SGHTA and CDR2 FQGNSA come from the germline V gene. The CDR3 region is CASSLDSTSSYEQYF. The CDR3 nucleotides read TGTGCCAGCAGCCTCGACAGTACATCCTCCTACGAGCAGTACTTC.

CDR3 nucleotide sequence: TGTGCCAGCAGCTTAGCGAACGCGGGAGGCCAAGAGACCCAGTACTTC. It is translated as CASSLANAGGQETQYF. V gene TRBV7-8 combines with J gene TRBJ2-5; 8 bases fit TRBD2. Germline CDR1 reads SGHVS; CDR2 reads FQNEAQ. With V trimmed by 0 bases and J by 1 base, 4 bases remained unmatched. This CDR3 region has 16 residues.

Notes on this clone: Additional DNA sequences in this sample encode the identical CDR3. The chain recombines TRBV9 with TRBJ2-1, with 12 positions matching TRBD2. Per the germline V gene, CDR1 is SGDLS and CDR2 is YYNGEE. J lost 7 bases, V lost 0 bases, and 2 bases had no gene match. This CDR3 has 15 residues. CDR3 residues: CASSVELAGGNEQFF. CDR3 nucleotide sequence: TGTGCCAGCAGCGTAGAGCTAGCGGGAGGGAATGAGCAGTTCTTC.

The V gene is TRBV27, the J gene TRBJ1-1; no firm D call. Trimming cost V 5 bases and J 11 bases, with 12 bases left between them. The germline V gene has CDR1 MNHEY and CDR2 SMNVEV (reference sequence). This CDR3 is built from 11 residues. This CDR3 is CASSIGFRAFF. As DNA, the CDR3 is TGTGCCAGCAGTATTGGGTTTCGGGCTTTCTTT.

The genes are TRBV10-2 and TRBJ1-1, with 7 bases matching TRBD1. The CDR3 has 14 residues. The germline V gene encodes CDR1 WSHSY and CDR2 SAAADI. The V gene end was trimmed by 6 bases and the J gene end by 1 base; junction bases not matched to a gene: 5. The DNA for the CDR3 is TGCGCCAGCAGGGAAGGACAGGAGAACACTGAAGCTTTCTTT. Translation gives CASREGQENTEAFF.

The rearrangement uses TRBV13 and TRBJ2-1, with 13 bases matching TRBD2. Germline V gives CDR1 PRHDT, CDR2 FYEKMQ (reference sequence). This CDR3 comprises 15 residues. Trimming took 1 base from V and 9 from J; bases not matched to a gene: 3. The CDR3 nucleotides are TGTGCCAGCAGCTTAGTAGGACTAGCGGGAGCTGAGCAGTTCTTC. Encoded protein: CASSLVGLAGAEQFF.

This clone was recorded at least ten times. V gene TRBV7-2 combines with J gene TRBJ2-7, with TRBD1 identical over 8 bases. Germline V lookup: CDR1 SGHTA, CDR2 FQGNSA. The trim removed 0 bases at V and 1 base at J, leaving 14 bases unmatched. The CDR3 spans 19 residues. For the CDR3, the DNA is TGTGCCAGCAGCTTAGCGGTGAGAACAGGGGGACTGGGGTCCTACGAGCAGTACTTC. Its protein is CASSLAVRTGGLGSYEQYF.

The J gene is TRBJ1-5, the V gene TRBV19; TRBD1 might be the D (6 bases). Germline lookup yields CDR1 LNHDA and CDR2 SQIVND (reference sequence). The CDR3 contains 16 residues. The ends were cut back, 5 bases at V and 1 base at J, with 15 bases in the middle. In nucleotides, the CDR3 is TGTGCCAGTAGTGTGACAGGTTCGGTGAGCAATCAGCCCCAGCATTTT. Translation gives CASSVTGSVSNQPQHF.

This clone was picked up a small number of times. This chain joins TRBV7-2 and TRBJ2-1, with 7 bases fitting TRBD2. V dropped 4 bases and J dropped 10; count of bases not matched to a gene: 13. CDR1 and CDR2 (germline): SGHTA, FQGNSA. The CDR3 consists of 15 residues. Here the CDR3 reads CASSSPRRLAGEQFF. Here the CDR3 DNA reads TGTGCCAGCAGCTCTCCCAGGAGACTAGCCGGCGAGCAGTTCTTC.

This clone was seen a single time. The J gene is TRBJ2-3, the V gene TRBV28, with 9 bases lining up with TRBD2. The CDR3 spans 16 residues. Looked up from germline, CDR1 is MDHEN and CDR2 is SYDVKM. With V trimmed by 5 bases and J by 5 bases, 11 bases remained unmatched. The CDR3 DNA reads TGTGCCAGCAGTCAACCGGGACTAGCAAAGGGAGATACGCAGTATTTT. Residues: CASSQPGLAKGDTQYF.

This clone has a single count. The rearrangement links TRBV27 to TRBJ2-7, with 10 bases identical to TRBD2. Per germline, CDR1 MNHEY and CDR2 SMNVEV (reference sequence). This CDR3 contains 13 residues. Trimming removed 9 bases from V and 2 bases from J; junction bases left unmatched: 4. The CDR3 loop reads CASRLAGTYEQYF. In DNA form, the CDR3 reads TGTGCCAGTCGACTAGCGGGTACCTACGAGCAGTACTTC.

This sequence joins TRBV28 and TRBJ1-2; 9 nucleotides match TRBD1. Germline V gives CDR1 MDHEN, CDR2 SYDVKM. Germline trimming cut 5 bases from V and 5 bases from J; bases unmatched to any gene: 12. There are 16 residues in the CDR3. As DNA, the CDR3 is TGTGCCAGCAGTAGGACAGGGGCCCAAGCCGAGTATGGCTACACCTTC. Its protein product is CASSRTGAQAEYGYTF.

V and J are TRBV19 and TRBJ1-2; tentatively, D is TRBD1 (5 bases). The germline gives CDR1 LNHDA, CDR2 SQIVND (reference sequence). Deletions cut 11 bases from V and 3 bases from J, with 22 bases between. CDR3 size: 15 residues. The chain's CDR3 is CAGSSTGRGYYGYTF. The DNA of the CDR3 is TGTGCCGGATCAAGTACGGGACGGGGATACTATGGCTACACCTTC.

V is TRBV5-8 and J is TRBJ2-3; D gene uncertain. This CDR3 is built from 13 residues. Germline V gene data show CDR1 as SGHTS and CDR2 as YDEGEE. The germline V and J ends were trimmed by 5 bases and 1 base, with 8 bases remaining between them. The CDR3 DNA reads TGTGCCAGCAGAACCGACGGCACAGATACGCAGTATTTT. Translated: CASRTDGTDTQYF.

This rearrangement joins TRBV5-1 to TRBJ2-2; TRBD2 aligns across 7 bases. CDR1 is SGHRS and CDR2 is YFSETQ in the germline V gene. The CDR3 sequence is 14 residues long. The junction had 1 base not matched to a gene; V was cut back by 1 base and J by 4 bases. The CDR3 DNA follows: TGCGCCAGCAGCTTGACTAGCGCCACCGGGGAGCTGTTTTTT. Protein product: CASSLTSATGELFF.

The V and J genes are TRBV6-6 and TRBJ2-1; TRBD2 matches at 9 bases. The CDR3 covers 15 residues. J lost 1 base, V lost 4 bases, and 2 bases had no gene match. Germline assignment: CDR1 MNHNY and CDR2 SVGAGI (reference sequence). The CDR3 loop reads CASSLAGVSYNEQFF. Written as DNA, the CDR3 is TGTGCCAGCAGTTTAGCGGGAGTGTCCTACAATGAGCAGTTCTTC.

In this sample, this clone turned up once. The gene calls are TRBV10-2 and TRBJ2-2, with D possibly TRBD2 on 5 matching bases. Germline CDR1 is WSHSY and CDR2 is SAAADI. The ends were cut back, 7 bases at V and 1 base at J, with 7 bases in the middle. This CDR3 has 13 amino acids. The CDR3, as DNA: TGCGCCAGCAAAGGACTGAACACCGGGGAGCTGTTTTTT. Protein sequence: CASKGLNTGELFF.